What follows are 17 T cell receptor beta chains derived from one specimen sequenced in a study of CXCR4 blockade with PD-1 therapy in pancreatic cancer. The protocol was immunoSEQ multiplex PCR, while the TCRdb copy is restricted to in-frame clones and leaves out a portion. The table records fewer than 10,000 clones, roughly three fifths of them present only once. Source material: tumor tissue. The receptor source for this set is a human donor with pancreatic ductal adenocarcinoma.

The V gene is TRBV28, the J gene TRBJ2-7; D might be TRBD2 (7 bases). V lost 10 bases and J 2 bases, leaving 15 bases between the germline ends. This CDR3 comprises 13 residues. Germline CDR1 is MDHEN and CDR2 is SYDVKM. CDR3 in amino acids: CAISMGGPYEQYF. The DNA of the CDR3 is TGTGCCATCAGCATGGGGGGGCCCTACGAGCAGTACTTC.

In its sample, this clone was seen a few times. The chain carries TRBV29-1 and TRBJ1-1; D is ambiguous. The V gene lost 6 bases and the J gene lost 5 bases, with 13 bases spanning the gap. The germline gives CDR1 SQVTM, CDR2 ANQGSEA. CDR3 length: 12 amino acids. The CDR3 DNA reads TGCAGCGTCGGGGAAGTGAGGACTGAAGCTTTCTTT. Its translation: CSVGEVRTEAFF. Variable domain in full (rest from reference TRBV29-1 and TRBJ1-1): SAVISQKPSRDICQRGTSLTIQCQVDSQVTMMFWYRQQPGQSLTLIATANQGSEATYESGFVIDKFPISRPNLTFSTLTVSNMSPEDSSIYLCSVGEVRTEAFFGQGTRLTVV.

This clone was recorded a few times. The CDR3 coding sequence is TGTGCCAGCAGTGACCAGGGTAGTGAAGCTTTCTTT. Translating gives CASSDQGSEAFF. The chain joins TRBV6-8 to TRBJ1-1, with D tentatively TRBD1 (5 bases). The germline V gene encodes CDR1 MNHGY and CDR2 SAAAGT. This CDR3 has 12 residues. Trimming removed 5 bases at V and 7 bases at J, with 11 bases between.

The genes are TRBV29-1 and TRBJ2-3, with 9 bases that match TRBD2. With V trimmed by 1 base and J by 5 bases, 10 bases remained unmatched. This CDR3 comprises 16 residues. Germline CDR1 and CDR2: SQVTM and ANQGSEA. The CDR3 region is CSVEGPSGVGVDTQYF. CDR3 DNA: TGCAGCGTTGAAGGGCCTAGCGGGGTGGGGGTAGATACGCAGTATTTT.

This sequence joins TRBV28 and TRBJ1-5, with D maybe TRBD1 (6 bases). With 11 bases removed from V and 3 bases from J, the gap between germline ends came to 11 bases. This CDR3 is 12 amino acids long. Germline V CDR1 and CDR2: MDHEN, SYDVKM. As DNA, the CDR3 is TGTGCCCAAGGGGACAACAATCAGCCCCAGCATTTT. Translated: CAQGDNNQPQHF.

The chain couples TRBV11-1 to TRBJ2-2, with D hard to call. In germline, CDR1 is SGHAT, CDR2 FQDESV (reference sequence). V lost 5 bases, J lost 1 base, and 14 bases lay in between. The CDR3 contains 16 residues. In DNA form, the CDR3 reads TGTGCCAGCAGCGAGATGGAGCCGAGGAACACCGGGGAGCTGTTTTTT. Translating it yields CASSEMEPRNTGELFF.

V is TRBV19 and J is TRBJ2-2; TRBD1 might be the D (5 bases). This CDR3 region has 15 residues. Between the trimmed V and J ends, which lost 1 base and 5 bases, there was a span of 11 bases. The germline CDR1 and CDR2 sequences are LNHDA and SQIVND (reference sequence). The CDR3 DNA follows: TGTGCCAGTAGTATAGGACAGTTTGATACCGGGGAGCTGTTTTTT. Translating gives CASSIGQFDTGELFF. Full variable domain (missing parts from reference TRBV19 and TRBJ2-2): DGGITQSPKYLFRKEGQNVTLSCEQNLNHDAMYWYRQDPGQGLRLIYYSQIVNDFQKGDIAEGYSVSREKKESFPLTVTSAQKNPTAFYLCASSIGQFDTGELFFGEGSRLTVL.

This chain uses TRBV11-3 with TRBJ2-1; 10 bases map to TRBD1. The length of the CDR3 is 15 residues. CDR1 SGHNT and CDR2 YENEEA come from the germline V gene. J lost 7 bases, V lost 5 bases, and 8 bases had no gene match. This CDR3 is CASSRGGQGGNEQFF. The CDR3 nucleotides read TGTGCCAGCAGCCGAGGTGGACAGGGGGGTAATGAGCAGTTCTTC.

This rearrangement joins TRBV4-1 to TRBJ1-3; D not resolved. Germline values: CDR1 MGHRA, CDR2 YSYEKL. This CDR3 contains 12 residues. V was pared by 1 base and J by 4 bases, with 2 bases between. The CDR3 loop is CASSQGGNTIYF. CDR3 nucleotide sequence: TGCGCCAGCAGCCAAGGGGGAAACACCATATATTTT.

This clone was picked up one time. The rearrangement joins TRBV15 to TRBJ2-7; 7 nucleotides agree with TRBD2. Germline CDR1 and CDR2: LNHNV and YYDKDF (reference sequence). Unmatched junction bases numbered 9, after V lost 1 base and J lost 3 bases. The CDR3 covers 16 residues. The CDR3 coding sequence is TGTGCCACCAGCAGAGGCCGCGGGGGTTCAAACTACGAGCAGTACTTC. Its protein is CATSRGRGGSNYEQYF.

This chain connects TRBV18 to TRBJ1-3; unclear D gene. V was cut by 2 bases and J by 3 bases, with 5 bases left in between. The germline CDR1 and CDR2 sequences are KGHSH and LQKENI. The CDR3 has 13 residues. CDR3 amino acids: CASSPGVGNTIYF. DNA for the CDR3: TGTGCCAGCTCACCAGGGGTTGGAAACACCATATATTTT.

The CDR3 protein is CASSIGTGGSGRFQGSYNEQFF. CDR3 DNA: TGTGCCAGTAGTATCGGGACGGGGGGTAGCGGGAGGTTCCAGGGGTCCTACAATGAGCAGTTCTTC. This chain uses TRBV19 with TRBJ2-1; 10 nucleotides agree with TRBD2. Germline trimming cut 3 bases from V and 1 base from J; bases unmatched to any gene: 21. The CDR3 contains 22 residues. CDR1 LNHDA and CDR2 SQIVND come from the germline V gene (reference sequence).

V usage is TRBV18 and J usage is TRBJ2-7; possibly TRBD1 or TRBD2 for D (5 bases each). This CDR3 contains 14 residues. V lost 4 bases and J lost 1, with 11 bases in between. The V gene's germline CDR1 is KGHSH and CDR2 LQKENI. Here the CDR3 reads CASSQRGESYEQYF. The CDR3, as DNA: TGTGCCAGCTCACAAAGGGGAGAATCCTACGAGCAGTACTTC.

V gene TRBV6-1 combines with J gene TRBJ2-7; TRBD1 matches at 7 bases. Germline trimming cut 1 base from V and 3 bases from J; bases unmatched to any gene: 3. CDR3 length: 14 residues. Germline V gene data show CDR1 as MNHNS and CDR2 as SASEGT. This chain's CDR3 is CASSEDRDSYEQYF. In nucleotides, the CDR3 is TGTGCCAGCAGTGAAGACCGGGACAGCTACGAGCAGTACTTC.

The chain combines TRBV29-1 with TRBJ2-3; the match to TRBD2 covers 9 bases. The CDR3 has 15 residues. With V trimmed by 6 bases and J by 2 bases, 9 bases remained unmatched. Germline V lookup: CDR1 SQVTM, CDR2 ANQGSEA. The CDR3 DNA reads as TGCAGCGTAGTACTAGCGGGCTCGTACACAGATACGCAGTATTTT. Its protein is CSVVLAGSYTDTQYF.

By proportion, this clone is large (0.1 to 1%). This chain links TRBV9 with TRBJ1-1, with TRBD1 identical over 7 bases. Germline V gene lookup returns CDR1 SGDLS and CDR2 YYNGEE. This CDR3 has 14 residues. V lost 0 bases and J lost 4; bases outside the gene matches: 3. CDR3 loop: CASSVGGDSTEAFF. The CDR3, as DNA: TGTGCCAGCAGCGTAGGCGGGGACAGCACTGAAGCTTTCTTT.

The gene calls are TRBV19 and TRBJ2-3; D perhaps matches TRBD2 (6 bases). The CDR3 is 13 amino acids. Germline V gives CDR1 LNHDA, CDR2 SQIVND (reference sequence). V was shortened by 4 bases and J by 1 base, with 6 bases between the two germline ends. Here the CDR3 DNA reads TGTGCCAGTAGTAGGGGGGGCACAGATACGCAGTATTTT. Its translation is CASSRGGTDTQYF.